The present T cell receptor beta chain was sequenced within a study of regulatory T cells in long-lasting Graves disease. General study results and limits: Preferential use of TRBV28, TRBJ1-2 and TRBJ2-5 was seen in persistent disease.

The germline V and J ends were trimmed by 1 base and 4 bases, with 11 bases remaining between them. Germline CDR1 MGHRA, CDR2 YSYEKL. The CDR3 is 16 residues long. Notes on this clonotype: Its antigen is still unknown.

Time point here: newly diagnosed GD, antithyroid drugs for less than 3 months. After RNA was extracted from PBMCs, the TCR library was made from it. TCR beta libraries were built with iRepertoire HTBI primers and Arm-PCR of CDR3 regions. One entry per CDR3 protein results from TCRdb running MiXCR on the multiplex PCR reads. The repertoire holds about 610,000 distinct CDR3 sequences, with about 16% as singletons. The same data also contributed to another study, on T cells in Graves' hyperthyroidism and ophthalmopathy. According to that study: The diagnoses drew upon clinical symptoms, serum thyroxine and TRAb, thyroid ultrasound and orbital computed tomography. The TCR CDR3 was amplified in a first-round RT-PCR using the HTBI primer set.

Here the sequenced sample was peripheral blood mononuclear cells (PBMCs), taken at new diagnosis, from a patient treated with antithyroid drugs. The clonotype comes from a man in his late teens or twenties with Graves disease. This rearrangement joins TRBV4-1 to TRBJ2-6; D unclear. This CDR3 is CASSQVPGSGANVLTF. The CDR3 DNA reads TGCGCCAGCAGCCAAGTCCCGGGTTCGGGGGCCAACGTCCTGACTTTC.